One and the same sample provided the 9 T cell receptor beta chains below, sequenced in a study of cytomegalovirus exposure and HLA in healthy donors. A multiplex PCR was run with 60 Vbeta primers and 13 Jbeta primers. Sequencing used immunoSEQ multiplex PCR; TCRdb keeps in-frame clones, though not all of them. The repertoire consists of about 120,000 clones, with around 77% occurring once and the leading ten covering less than 4%. Sequencing used PBMCs. These receptor sequences come from a human donor in good health.

The V gene is TRBV28, the J gene TRBJ1-2; 8 bases align to TRBD1. Germline trimming cut 4 bases from V and 4 bases from J; bases unmatched to any gene: 8. The CDR3 is 15 amino acids. Germline V gene data show CDR1 as MDHEN and CDR2 as SYDVKM. The DNA of the CDR3 is TGTGCCAGCAGTTCCTCCGGGACAGGTAGCTATGGCTACACCTTC. This sequence encodes CASSSSGTGSYGYTF.

This clone occurred a few times. The chain is built from TRBV27 and TRBJ2-6; the match to TRBD2 covers 11 bases. Losses at the gene ends were 5 bases for V and 0 bases for J; bases not matched to a gene: 6. This CDR3 contains 18 residues. Germline V CDR1 and CDR2: MNHEY, SMNVEV (reference sequence). In nucleotides, the CDR3 is TGTGCCAGCAGTCCAGGACTAGCGGGTTTCTCTGGGGCCAACGTCCTGACTTTC. This codes for CASSPGLAGFSGANVLTF.

The V gene is TRBV6-5, the J gene TRBJ1-1; D ambiguous. This CDR3 region has 12 residues. The V gene's germline CDR1 is MNHEY and CDR2 SVGAGI. V lost 2 bases to trimming and J lost 3 bases, with 4 bases between them. The CDR3 spells CASSYPDTEAFF. The CDR3 coding sequence is TGTGCCAGCAGTTACCCAGACACTGAAGCTTTCTTT.

This chain links TRBV11-3 with TRBJ2-1, with D possibly matching TRBD1 (6 bases). Trimming took 1 base from V and 6 from J, leaving 13 bases between them. The CDR3 covers 15 residues. Germline assignment: CDR1 SGHNT and CDR2 YENEEA. The CDR3 nucleotides read TGTGCCAGCAGCTTAGCACAGGGTCCCGTCAATGAGCAGTTCTTC. As protein: CASSLAQGPVNEQFF.

The chain has TRBV10-3 and TRBJ2-7; D perhaps matches TRBD2 (6 bases). Per the germline V gene, CDR1 is ENHRY and CDR2 is SYGVKD. Trimming took off 6 bases at V and 3 bases at J, with 21 bases between the two ends. This CDR3 is built from 16 residues. Written as DNA, the CDR3 is TGTGCCATCAGGGGGGGTGACCCGGCCTTGGTCTACGAGCAGTACTTC. This encodes CAIRGGDPALVYEQYF.

The chain uses TRBV5-1 and TRBJ1-2, with TRBD1 matching 10 bases. The CDR3 spans 18 residues. Per the germline V gene, CDR1 is SGHRS and CDR2 is YFSETQ. V shed 4 bases and J 4 bases; nucleotides not matched to a gene: 16. Written as DNA, the CDR3 is TGCGCCAGCAGCGATCCGAACAGACAGGGGGCTGAGGGCTATGGCTACACCTTC. It specifies CASSDPNRQGAEGYGYTF.

The rearrangement joins TRBV2 to TRBJ2-2, with 7 bases matching TRBD2. Looked up from germline, CDR1 is SNHLY and CDR2 is FYNNEI. J was trimmed by 5 bases and V by 6 bases; bases with no gene match: 9. The CDR3 is 15 residues long. This CDR3 is CASRGEGRDTGELFF. CDR3 sequence (DNA): TGTGCCAGCAGGGGGGAGGGGAGGGATACCGGGGAGCTGTTTTTT.

The chain joins TRBV27 to TRBJ1-6; D perhaps matches TRBD1 (5 bases). V lost 6 bases and J 6 bases, leaving 15 bases between the germline ends. CDR3 length equals 15 residues. Germline V CDR1 and CDR2: MNHEY, SMNVEV (reference sequence). CDR3 loop: CASSPGRGGNSPLHF. The CDR3 nucleotides are TGTGCCAGCAGCCCGGGAAGGGGAGGTAATTCACCCCTCCACTTT.

The chain has TRBV5-4 and TRBJ1-1; the D gene is possibly TRBD1 (5 bases). Trimming took off 4 bases at V and 4 bases at J, with 14 bases between the two ends. This CDR3 has 14 amino acids. Germline V gene lookup returns CDR1 SGHNT and CDR2 YYREEE (reference sequence). This CDR3 reads CASSPAGVGTEAFF. For the CDR3, the DNA is TGTGCCAGCAGCCCGGCGGGGGTGGGCACTGAAGCTTTCTTT.